This T cell receptor beta chain was captured by sequencing in a study of T cell changes during pregnancy in multiple sclerosis. Sequenced by immunoSEQ multiplex PCR; TCRdb stores in-frame clones only, minus some. The repertoire consists of fewer than 80,000 clones, with approximately 95% occurring once and the leading ten covering approximately 0.15%. The trim removed 7 bases at V and 5 bases at J, leaving 19 bases unmatched. Germline loops: CDR1 SNHLY, CDR2 FYNNEI. The CDR3 spans 18 residues. The gene calls are TRBV2 and TRBJ2-1; 8 bases align to TRBD1. The source was CD4+ T cells from peripheral blood mononuclear cells, collected after pregnancy. This receptor was taken from a female donor with multiple sclerosis, enrolled in a pregnancy study. The DNA for the CDR3 is TGTGCCAGCACACTCAGGGGGCCAGGGAGTCTTGTAAACAATGAGCAGTTCTTC. Protein sequence: CASTLRGPGSLVNNEQFF.